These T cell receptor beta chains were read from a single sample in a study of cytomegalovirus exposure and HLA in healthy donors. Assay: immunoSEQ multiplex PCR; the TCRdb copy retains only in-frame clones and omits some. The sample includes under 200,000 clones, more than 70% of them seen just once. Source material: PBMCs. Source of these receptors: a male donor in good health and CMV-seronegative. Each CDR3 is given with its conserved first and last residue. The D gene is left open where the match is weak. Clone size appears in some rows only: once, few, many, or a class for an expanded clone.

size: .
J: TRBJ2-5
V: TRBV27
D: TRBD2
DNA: TGTGCCAGCACCATAACAGCGGGAGAAAAGACCCAGTACTTC
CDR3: CASTITAGEKTQYF

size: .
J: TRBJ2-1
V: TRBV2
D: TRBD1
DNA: TGTGCCAGCAGCCGGGACAGGGGGTATGGTGAGCAGTTCTTC
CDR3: CASSRDRGYGEQFF

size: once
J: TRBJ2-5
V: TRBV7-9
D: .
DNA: TGTGCCAGCAGCTTAGACGAACAGGGTAGGGGGGGGGAGGCCCAGTACTTC
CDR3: CASSLDEQGRGGEAQYF

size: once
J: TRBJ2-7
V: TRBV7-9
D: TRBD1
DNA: TGTGCCAGCAGCCACCGAGACAGGGGGACCTACGAGCAGTACTTC
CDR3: CASSHRDRGTYEQYF

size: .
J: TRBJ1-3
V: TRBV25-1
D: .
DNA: TGTGCCAGCAGTTCACAGGGAAACACCATATATTTT
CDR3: CASSSQGNTIYF

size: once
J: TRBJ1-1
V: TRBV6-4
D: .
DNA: TGTGCCAGCCTCCCTAACGCCGGGGGGAACACTGAAGCTTTCTTT
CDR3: CASLPNAGGNTEAFF

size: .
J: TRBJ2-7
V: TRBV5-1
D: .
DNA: TGCGCCAGCAGCCACTCGGGCAGGGCATCCTACGAGCAGTACTTC
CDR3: CASSHSGRASYEQYF

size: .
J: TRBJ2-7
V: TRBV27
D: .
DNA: TGTGCCAGCAGTCCGCCTTACGGGGGGCGCTACGAGCAGTACTTC
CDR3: CASSPPYGGRYEQYF

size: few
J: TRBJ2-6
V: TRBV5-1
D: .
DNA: TGCGCCAGCAGCTTTGATGTAGCTGGCAACGTCCTGACTTTC
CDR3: CASSFDVAGNVLTF

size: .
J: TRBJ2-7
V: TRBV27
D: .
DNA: TGTGCCAGCAGTTTAGGTAGGGGCTCCCGCCCATACGAGCAGTACTTC
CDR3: CASSLGRGSRPYEQYF

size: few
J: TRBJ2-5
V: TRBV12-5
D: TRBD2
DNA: TGTGCTAGTGGTTTGGTTTCAAGCGGGGGGGCCGGGACCCAGTACTTC
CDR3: CASGLVSSGGAGTQYF

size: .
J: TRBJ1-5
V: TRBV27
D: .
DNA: TGTGCCAGCAACAAGTTTGCATTGGGGGACACGACTAGCAATCAGCCCCAGCATTTT
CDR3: CASNKFALGDTTSNQPQHF

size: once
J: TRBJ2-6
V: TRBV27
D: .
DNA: TGTGCCAGCAGTATCAGGCCACCTGTATCTGGGGCCAACGTCCTGACTTTC
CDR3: CASSIRPPVSGANVLTF

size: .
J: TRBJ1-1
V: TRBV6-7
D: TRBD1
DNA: TGTGCCGGAGAAAACAGGGGGCGAGGAGCTTTCTTT
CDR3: CAGENRGRGAFF

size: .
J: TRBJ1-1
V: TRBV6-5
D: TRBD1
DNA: TGTGCCAGCAGTTACCCCGGGACAGGGGGCAAGACTGAAGCTTTCTTT
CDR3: CASSYPGTGGKTEAFF

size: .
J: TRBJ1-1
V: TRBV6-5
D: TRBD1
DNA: TGTGCCAGCAGTTACGTTTTCAGGGGGCAGACTGAAGCTTTCTTT
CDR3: CASSYVFRGQTEAFF

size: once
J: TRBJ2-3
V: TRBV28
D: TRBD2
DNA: TGTGCCACCCGGACTAGCGGAGCCACAGATACGCAGTATTTT
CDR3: CATRTSGATDTQYF

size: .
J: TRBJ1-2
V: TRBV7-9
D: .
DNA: TGTGCCAGCAGCGCCCTGGGAGCGGACTATGGCTACACCTTC
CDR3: CASSALGADYGYTF

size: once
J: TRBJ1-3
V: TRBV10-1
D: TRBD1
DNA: TGCGCCAGGGACCCGGGACAGGGGGCGGGGGGAAACACCATATATTTT
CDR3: CARDPGQGAGGNTIYF

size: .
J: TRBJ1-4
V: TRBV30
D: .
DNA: TGTGCCTGGTCCAGGGTAGAAGAAAAACTGTTTTTT
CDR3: CAWSRVEEKLFF

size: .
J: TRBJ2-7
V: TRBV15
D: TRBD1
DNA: TGTGCCACCAGCAGGACCGGGACAGAGCCTTTCGAGCAGTACTTC
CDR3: CATSRTGTEPFEQYF

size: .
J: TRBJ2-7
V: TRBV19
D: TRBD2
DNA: TGTGCCAGTAGTATAGGCCGACTAGCGGGAGGCAGCTCCTACGAGCAGTACTTC
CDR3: CASSIGRLAGGSSYEQYF

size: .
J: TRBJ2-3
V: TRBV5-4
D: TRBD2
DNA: TGTGCCAGCAGGGAAGCGGGGGGAGGAACAGATACGCAGTATTTT
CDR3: CASREAGGGTDTQYF

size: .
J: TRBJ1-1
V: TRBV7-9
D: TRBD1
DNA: TGTGCCAGCAGCCGGGACAGATACGAGAGCACTGAAGCTTTCTTT
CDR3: CASSRDRYESTEAFF

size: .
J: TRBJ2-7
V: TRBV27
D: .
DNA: TGTGCCAGCAGGAGATCCCAGGGTTACGAGCAGTACTTC
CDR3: CASRRSQGYEQYF

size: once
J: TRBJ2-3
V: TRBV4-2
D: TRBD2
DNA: TGTGCCAGCAGCCAAGCGACGGGAGGGGGGACTAGCACAGATACGCAGTATTTT
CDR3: CASSQATGGGTSTDTQYF